These T cell receptor beta chains were read from a single sample in a study of blood T cell repertoires in COVID-19. Measured with immunoSEQ multiplex PCR; TCRdb has only the in-frame clones, and not every one. This sample has approximately 190,000 clones, with around 83% found just once. Sequencing was done on a sample of PBMCs or T cells enriched from blood (not recorded which). These receptors originate from a woman aged 25-40 years who had been exposed to COVID-19. Each CDR3 is given with its conserved first and last residue. The D gene is left open where the match is weak. Clone size is shown for a subset of rows, as once, few, many or a class of expanded clone.

D: TRBD1; length: 14; J: TRBJ1-1; size: NA; V: TRBV27; DNA: TGTGCCAGCAGTATGACAGGGGTGAACACTGAAGCTTTCTTT; CDR3: CASSMTGVNTEAFF
D: NA; length: 13; J: TRBJ1-1; size: NA; V: TRBV5-1; DNA: TGCGCCAGCAGCTTGATAGTTACCACTGAAGCTTTCTTT; CDR3: CASSLIVTTEAFF
D: TRBD1; length: 14; J: TRBJ1-3; size: NA; V: TRBV4-1; DNA: TGCGCCAGCAGCCAACGACAGGGGGCCGACACCATATATTTT; CDR3: CASSQRQGADTIYF
D: NA; length: 15; J: TRBJ1-1; size: NA; V: TRBV15; DNA: TGTGCCACCAGGAAAGAGAAGAGACAGAACACTGAAGCTTTCTTT; CDR3: CATRKEKRQNTEAFF
D: NA; length: 14; J: TRBJ1-1; size: NA; V: TRBV7-9; DNA: TGTGCCAGCACCACCACCGACAGGAGGACTGAAGCTTTCTTT; CDR3: CASTTTDRRTEAFF
D: NA; length: 15; J: TRBJ2-7; size: NA; V: TRBV7-2; DNA: TGTGCCAGCAGCCTTAGATCGGAGAAAGTCTACGAGCAGTACTTC; CDR3: CASSLRSEKVYEQYF
D: NA; length: 15; J: TRBJ2-7; size: few; V: TRBV6-5; DNA: TGTGCCAGCAGTTACTCTGCGGGGCGCCCCGACGAGCAGTACTTC; CDR3: CASSYSAGRPDEQYF
D: NA; length: 12; J: TRBJ1-2; size: NA; V: TRBV12-3/TRBV12-4; DNA: TGTGCCAGCACCTCCGGAGACTATGGCTACACCTTC; CDR3: CASTSGDYGYTF
D: NA; length: 15; J: TRBJ2-3; size: NA; V: TRBV3-1/TRBV3-2; DNA: TGTGCCAGCAGCCAAGGAGCGAACCAGGGAGATACGCAGTATTTT; CDR3: CASSQGANQGDTQYF
D: TRBD1; length: 13; J: TRBJ1-2; size: once; V: TRBV5-8; DNA: TGTGCCAGCAGGTGGACAGGGGGTTCGAGCTACACCTTC; CDR3: CASRWTGGSSYTF
D: TRBD2; length: 16; J: TRBJ2-2; size: few; V: TRBV3-1/TRBV3-2; DNA: TGTGCCATCCCAAAAAACCGGGGGGAGAACACCGGGGAGCTGTTTTTT; CDR3: CAIPKNRGENTGELFF
D: TRBD1; length: 15; J: TRBJ1-6; size: NA; V: TRBV28; DNA: TGTGCCAGCAGACCGGGACAGGGGGCTTTTTCACCCCTCCACTTT; CDR3: CASRPGQGAFSPLHF
D: NA; length: 13; J: TRBJ2-7; size: NA; V: TRBV20-1; DNA: TGCAGTGCTAGTCTACAGAGCTCCTACGAGCAGTACTTC; CDR3: CSASLQSSYEQYF
D: NA; length: 14; J: TRBJ2-6; size: NA; V: TRBV4-1; DNA: TGCGCCAGCAGCCTCCTCTCTGGGGCCAACGTCCTGACTTTC; CDR3: CASSLLSGANVLTF
D: TRBD1; length: 14; J: TRBJ1-1; size: NA; V: TRBV5-4; DNA: TGTGCCAGCAGCTCGGGACAGAGGAACACTGAAGCTTTCTTT; CDR3: CASSSGQRNTEAFF
D: NA; length: 15; J: TRBJ1-5; size: NA; V: TRBV19; DNA: TGTGCCAGTAGTATAATCGGTTATAGCAATCAGCCCCAGCATTTT; CDR3: CASSIIGYSNQPQHF
D: NA; length: 13; J: TRBJ1-2; size: NA; V: TRBV19; DNA: TGTGCCAGTAACCCGGGGATCATCTATGGCTACACCTTC; CDR3: CASNPGIIYGYTF
D: TRBD1; length: 16; J: TRBJ2-1; size: NA; V: TRBV23-1; DNA: TGCGCCAGCAGTCATCCGTGGGACAGGGTCAAACATGAGCAGTTCTTC; CDR3: CASSHPWDRVKHEQFF
D: NA; length: 15; J: TRBJ1-2; size: NA; V: TRBV7-9; DNA: TGTGCCAGCAGCTCCCCCAGGGAAATTAGTAATGGCTACACCTTC; CDR3: CASSSPREISNGYTF
D: NA; length: 13; J: TRBJ2-7; size: NA; V: TRBV4-3; DNA: TGCGCCAGCAGCCAAGGCAACATCTACGAGCAGTACTTC; CDR3: CASSQGNIYEQYF
D: TRBD1; length: 14; J: TRBJ1-5; size: NA; V: TRBV6-5; DNA: TGTGCCAGCAGGAGCCTGGACAGGGGACAGCCCCAGCATTTT; CDR3: CASRSLDRGQPQHF
D: TRBD1; length: 15; J: TRBJ1-1; size: NA; V: TRBV3-1/TRBV3-2; DNA: TGTGCCAGCAGCCACCAGGACAGGACGTCCGGTGAAGCTTTCTTT; CDR3: CASSHQDRTSGEAFF
D: NA; length: 14; J: TRBJ1-1; size: NA; V: TRBV6-5; DNA: TGTGCCAGCCGGGTGCTCATTCTGAACACTGAAGCTTTCTTT; CDR3: CASRVLILNTEAFF
D: NA; length: 12; J: TRBJ1-5; size: NA; V: TRBV27; DNA: TGTGCCAGCACCTCGAGAGTCCAGCCCCAGCATTTT; CDR3: CASTSRVQPQHF
D: TRBD2; length: 14; J: TRBJ2-3; size: NA; V: TRBV6-5; DNA: TGTGCCAGCAACCCTACGGGGGGGCGGGATACGCAGTATTTT; CDR3: CASNPTGGRDTQYF
D: NA; length: 15; J: TRBJ1-1; size: NA; V: TRBV21-1; DNA: TGTGCCAGCAGCGCCCGGACAGGGGTGGGCACTGAAGCTTTCTTT; CDR3: CASSARTGVGTEAFF
D: NA; length: 15; J: TRBJ1-3; size: NA; V: TRBV11-2; DNA: TGTGCCAGCAGCCTGGGACACAGCTCTGGAAACACCATATATTTT; CDR3: CASSLGHSSGNTIYF
D: TRBD1; length: 15; J: TRBJ1-2; size: NA; V: TRBV18; DNA: TGTGCCAGCTCACCGACAGGGGCGGAGGACTATGGCTACACCTTC; CDR3: CASSPTGAEDYGYTF
D: NA; length: 15; J: TRBJ1-2; size: few; V: TRBV4-3; DNA: TGCGCCAGCAGCGAGGAGGGATACTCTAACTATGGCTACACCTTC; CDR3: CASSEEGYSNYGYTF
D: TRBD1; length: 15; J: TRBJ2-7; size: NA; V: TRBV19; DNA: TGTGCCAGTCGGGCTCCCCGGGACAGAGCCTACGAGCAGTACTTC; CDR3: CASRAPRDRAYEQYF
D: NA; length: 14; J: TRBJ2-5; size: NA; V: TRBV7-7; DNA: TGTGCCAGCAGCTTAGAACAGGGTGTACAGACCCAGTACTTC; CDR3: CASSLEQGVQTQYF
D: TRBD2; length: 14; J: TRBJ2-1; size: NA; V: TRBV9; DNA: TGTGCCAGCAGCCCTAAGACTAGCGGTCACGAGCAGTTCTTC; CDR3: CASSPKTSGHEQFF
D: TRBD2; length: 16; J: TRBJ2-1; size: NA; V: TRBV9; DNA: TGTGCCAGCAGCGGGACTAGCCGCCTAACCTACAATGAGCAGTTCTTC; CDR3: CASSGTSRLTYNEQFF
D: NA; length: 15; J: TRBJ2-3; size: NA; V: TRBV2; DNA: TGTGCCAGCAGCACAAATTCTTTTCTCACAGATACGCAGTATTTT; CDR3: CASSTNSFLTDTQYF
D: TRBD1; length: 14; J: TRBJ1-1; size: NA; V: TRBV2; DNA: TGTGCCAGCAGTTCAGGGGGAGTGGGCACTGAAGCTTTCTTT; CDR3: CASSSGGVGTEAFF
D: NA; length: 14; J: TRBJ1-4; size: NA; V: TRBV3-1/TRBV3-2; DNA: TGTGCCAGCAGTCTACAGGGTGTAGATGAAAAACTGTTTTTT; CDR3: CASSLQGVDEKLFF
D: NA; length: 12; J: TRBJ1-2; size: once; V: TRBV5-1; DNA: TGCGCCAGCAGCTTCGGTGACTATGGCTACACCTTC; CDR3: CASSFGDYGYTF
D: NA; length: 14; J: TRBJ2-7; size: NA; V: TRBV2; DNA: TGTGCCAGCAGTGAAACGTCAAGGGGGTACGAGCAGTACTTC; CDR3: CASSETSRGYEQYF
D: NA; length: 15; J: TRBJ2-7; size: NA; V: TRBV5-1; DNA: TGCGCCAGCAGCTTGGTGTCTGGCAGTTCCTACGAGCAGTACTTC; CDR3: CASSLVSGSSYEQYF